The present T cell receptor beta chain was sequenced within a study of long-term antiretroviral therapy in people with HIV. Turning to this clone: The same CDR3 also results from other DNA sequences found in this sample.

The immunoSEQ assay was v3.0, run at survey level. Sequenced by immunoSEQ multiplex PCR; TCRdb stores in-frame clones only, minus some. The sample carries under 25,000 clones, 76% recorded once. Every participant with HIV received treatment in the United States. Losses at the gene ends were 2 bases for V and 0 bases for J; bases not matched to a gene: 0. The CDR3 consists of 14 residues. The germline V gene has CDR1 MNHEY and CDR2 SVGAGI. This material consisted of unsorted PBMCs, taken 0.5 years before starting antiretroviral therapy. This chain joins TRBV6-5 and TRBJ2-7; TRBD2 agrees at 8 bases. The TCR sequence derives from a man younger than 35 with HIV. The CDR3 DNA sequence: TGTGCCAGCAGTTACAGCGGGAGCTCCTACGAGCAGTACTTC. Translated, it gives CASSYSGSSYEQYF.